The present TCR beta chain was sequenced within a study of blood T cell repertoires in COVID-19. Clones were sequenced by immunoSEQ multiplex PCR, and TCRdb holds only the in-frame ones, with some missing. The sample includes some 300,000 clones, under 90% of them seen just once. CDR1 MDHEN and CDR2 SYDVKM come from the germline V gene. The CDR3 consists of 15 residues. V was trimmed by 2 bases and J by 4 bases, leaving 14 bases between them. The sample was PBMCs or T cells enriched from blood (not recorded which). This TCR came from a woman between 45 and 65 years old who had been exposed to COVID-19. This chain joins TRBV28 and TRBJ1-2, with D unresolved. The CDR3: CASSLPGHRSYGYTF. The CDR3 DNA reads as TGTGCCAGCAGTTTACCAGGCCATCGAAGCTATGGCTACACCTTC.